This T cell receptor (beta chain) stems from a study of blood T cells in healthy people across ages. Each donor gave ten milliliters of peripheral blood. Sample-barcoded 5' priming and a J-beta primer mix drove a second PCR of roughly 6 to 12 cycles. TCRdb called the 5' RACE reads again in MiXCR, with one record for every CDR3 protein. Of over a million distinct CDR3 sequences in the sample, under 30% were seen once. This clonotype was seen more than once but under ten times. Its antigen remains unidentified. Findings and limits, study-wide: The percentage of naive T cells correlated strongly with TCR beta diversity. Versus aged donors, long-lived donors had higher diversity and more naive CD4+ cells.

The same sample was also studied in work on T cells of mothers and their children. As reported in that work: Donation was provided by three healthy Caucasian mothers along with their six children.

The TCR was taken from a girl aged 2 to 10 in good health. The specimen sequenced was blood.

The CDR3 is CASRIPGNTIYF. DNA of the CDR3: TGTGCCAGCAGGATCCCGGGAAACACCATATATTTT. The chain couples TRBV28 to TRBJ1-3; no clear D. V lost 6 bases and J 4 bases, leaving 7 bases between the germline ends. Germline V gives CDR1 MDHEN, CDR2 SYDVKM. This CDR3 has 12 amino acids.